A selection of T cell receptor beta chains follows, all from one sample in a study of blood T cell repertoires in COVID-19. Here immunoSEQ multiplex PCR was the method, and the copy in TCRdb shows in-frame clones only, minus some. Here the sample spans 100,000 to 150,000 clones, 88% being singletons. Material for sequencing was peripheral blood. The receptors here all came from a human donor in a cohort sampled during active COVID-19. CDR3s include the opening cysteine and the closing phenylalanine or tryptophan. D genes are given only for firm matches. For some rows the clone size is stated as once, few or many, or as a class when expanded; others skip it.

D: NA
size: NA
J: TRBJ1-4
V: TRBV9
DNA: TGTGCCAGCAGCGTGGCTGGATGGGGCGATGAAAAACTGTTTTTT
CDR3: CASSVAGWGDEKLFF

D: NA
size: once
J: TRBJ1-1
V: TRBV11-2
DNA: TGTGCCAGCCGATCGACCCGGGGGAACACTGAAGCTTTCTTT
CDR3: CASRSTRGNTEAFF

D: NA
size: NA
J: TRBJ2-5
V: TRBV5-4
DNA: TGTGCCAGCAGCTTGGAACTAAACCAAGAGACCCAGTACTTC
CDR3: CASSLELNQETQYF

D: NA
size: once
J: TRBJ2-7
V: TRBV11-2
DNA: TGTGCCAGCAGCTTATATGGGGGGACCTACGAGCAGTACTTC
CDR3: CASSLYGGTYEQYF

D: NA
size: NA
J: TRBJ2-5
V: TRBV5-4
DNA: TGTGCCAGCAGCTCTACAGGAATTTTGCATGAGACCCAGTACTTC
CDR3: CASSSTGILHETQYF

D: TRBD2
size: NA
J: TRBJ2-7
V: TRBV5-1
DNA: TGCGCCAGCAGCCTACCCAGCGGGGGCCTATCCTACGAGCAGTACTTC
CDR3: CASSLPSGGLSYEQYF

D: NA
size: few
J: TRBJ1-3
V: TRBV4-1
DNA: TGCGCCAGCAGCCAAGTGGAAGGGGCTGGAAACACCATATATTTT
CDR3: CASSQVEGAGNTIYF

D: NA
size: NA
J: TRBJ1-1
V: TRBV6-5
DNA: TGTGCCACCTACAAGGGGTCTCTACCGAACACTGAAGCTTTCTTT
CDR3: CATYKGSLPNTEAFF

D: NA
size: NA
J: TRBJ1-1
V: TRBV5-1
DNA: TGCGCCAGCAGCAAATCCACTTCATACGTCACGGACACTGAAGCTTTCTTT
CDR3: CASSKSTSYVTDTEAFF

D: NA
size: once
J: TRBJ1-1
V: TRBV11-2
DNA: TGTGCCAGCAGCTTGGTGGGGGGTAGGGGATCCAACACTGAAGCTTTCTTT
CDR3: CASSLVGGRGSNTEAFF

D: TRBD1
size: NA
J: TRBJ2-5
V: TRBV7-2
DNA: TGTGCCAGCAGCTGGGACAGACAAGAGACCCAGTACTTC
CDR3: CASSWDRQETQYF

D: TRBD2
size: NA
J: TRBJ2-7
V: TRBV7-2
DNA: TGTGCCAGCAGCGGGGACTACTACGAGCAGTACTTC
CDR3: CASSGDYYEQYF

D: NA
size: NA
J: TRBJ2-3
V: TRBV7-9
DNA: TGTGCCAGCAGGGGGACTAGCACAGATACGCAGTATTTT
CDR3: CASRGTSTDTQYF

D: NA
size: NA
J: TRBJ1-6
V: TRBV6-5
DNA: TGTGCCAGCTTAGGAGCAAGCTCCTATAATTCACCCCTCCACTTT
CDR3: CASLGASSYNSPLHF

D: NA
size: NA
J: TRBJ2-3
V: TRBV19
DNA: TGTGCCAGTAGTACGGGTGGAGGCCGAATCACAGATACGCAGTATTTT
CDR3: CASSTGGGRITDTQYF

D: NA
size: NA
J: TRBJ2-5
V: TRBV7-9
DNA: TGTGCCAGCAGCTTAAACAGGGCGATGTCGGTGGAGACCCAGTACTTC
CDR3: CASSLNRAMSVETQYF

D: NA
size: NA
J: TRBJ2-7
V: TRBV7-9
DNA: TGTGCCAGCAGCTCCCAGGTGCTTAGGTCCTACGAGCAGTACTTC
CDR3: CASSSQVLRSYEQYF

D: TRBD2
size: NA
J: TRBJ2-1
V: TRBV15
DNA: TGTGCCACCAGCCCCCACAGCCCCGGGGGGTCCTACAATGAGCAGTTCTTC
CDR3: CATSPHSPGGSYNEQFF

D: NA
size: NA
J: TRBJ1-2
V: TRBV5-1
DNA: TGCGCCAGCAGCCCCGGTGGGGGGGGCGCTCGGAATGGCTACACCTTC
CDR3: CASSPGGGGARNGYTF

D: NA
size: NA
J: TRBJ1-1
V: TRBV7-2
DNA: TGTGCCAGCAGCTTAGTTGGGGGCAACACTGAAGCTTTCTTT
CDR3: CASSLVGGNTEAFF

D: NA
size: NA
J: TRBJ2-1
V: TRBV11-2
DNA: TGTGCCAGCAGCTTAGTCGGTAGCAGCTATGAGCAGTTCTTC
CDR3: CASSLVGSSYEQFF

D: TRBD2
size: NA
J: TRBJ2-7
V: TRBV5-1
DNA: TGCGCCAGCAGCTTAGCGGGGGGCCCCTACGAGCAGTACTTC
CDR3: CASSLAGGPYEQYF

D: TRBD1
size: NA
J: TRBJ2-4
V: TRBV7-2
DNA: TGTGCCAGCAGCTTATCCTTAACAGGGGGCTTGGCCAAAAACATTCAGTACTTC
CDR3: CASSLSLTGGLAKNIQYF

D: NA
size: NA
J: TRBJ2-2
V: TRBV5-1
DNA: TGCGCCAGCAGCCCGAGCCGGACAGCGAACACCGGGGAGCTGTTTTTT
CDR3: CASSPSRTANTGELFF

D: TRBD2
size: NA
J: TRBJ2-1
V: TRBV4-1
DNA: TGCGCCAGCAGCCCCACCTATCCGGGACTAGGAGGGGATGAGCAGTTCTTC
CDR3: CASSPTYPGLGGDEQFF

D: TRBD2
size: NA
J: TRBJ2-5
V: TRBV28
DNA: TGTGCCAGCAGTTTATATCGGGGAGGGCGAGAGACCCAGTACTTC
CDR3: CASSLYRGGRETQYF

D: TRBD2
size: NA
J: TRBJ2-3
V: TRBV7-2
DNA: TGTGCCAGCAGCTTACTCGCTAGCGGTAGCACAGATACGCAGTATTTT
CDR3: CASSLLASGSTDTQYF

D: TRBD1
size: NA
J: TRBJ2-1
V: TRBV5-4
DNA: TGTGCCAGCAGCTTACTACAGGGGAATGAGCAGTTCTTC
CDR3: CASSLLQGNEQFF

D: TRBD1
size: NA
J: TRBJ1-1
V: TRBV19
DNA: TGTGCCAGTAGTCTCCCGGGCACAAGGGGGCCGCCTGAAGCTTTCTTT
CDR3: CASSLPGTRGPPEAFF

D: TRBD2
size: NA
J: TRBJ2-4
V: TRBV7-9
DNA: TGTGCCAGCAGCAGGGGACTAGCGGGAGCCAAAAACATTCAGTACTTC
CDR3: CASSRGLAGAKNIQYF

D: NA
size: NA
J: TRBJ1-2
V: TRBV2
DNA: TGTGCCAGCAGTCCCAACGATGAGGGCGTATATGGCTACACCTTC
CDR3: CASSPNDEGVYGYTF

D: NA
size: NA
J: TRBJ2-7
V: TRBV27
DNA: TGTGCCAGCAGCTTGGGACTTTTAGGCTACGAGCAGTACTTC
CDR3: CASSLGLLGYEQYF

D: NA
size: once
J: TRBJ2-1
V: TRBV7-9
DNA: TGTGCCAGCAGTTCGACAGACAGTAGCTCCTACAATGAGCAGTTCTTC
CDR3: CASSSTDSSSYNEQFF

D: TRBD1
size: NA
J: TRBJ1-1
V: TRBV5-1
DNA: TGCGCCAGCAGCTTGGCCGGGACAGCTAGAAACACTGAAGCTTTCTTT
CDR3: CASSLAGTARNTEAFF

D: TRBD1
size: NA
J: TRBJ2-6
V: TRBV5-4
DNA: TGTGCCAGCAGCTGGAGACAGGGGGCAACTGGGGCCAACGTCCTGACTTTC
CDR3: CASSWRQGATGANVLTF

D: TRBD1
size: NA
J: TRBJ1-1
V: TRBV6-1
DNA: TGTGCCAGCAGTGAGGAGCAGGGGGTCACTGAAGCTTTCTTT
CDR3: CASSEEQGVTEAFF

D: TRBD2
size: NA
J: TRBJ2-3
V: TRBV3-1/TRBV3-2
DNA: TGTGCCAGCAGCCAGCGGGGGGGTTACACAGATACGCAGTATTTT
CDR3: CASSQRGGYTDTQYF

D: TRBD1
size: once
J: TRBJ2-7
V: TRBV9
DNA: TGTGCCAGCAGCCCCCGGGACAGGGATTTTTCCGGGTACGAGCAGTACTTC
CDR3: CASSPRDRDFSGYEQYF

D: TRBD1
size: NA
J: TRBJ2-1
V: TRBV6-5
DNA: TGTGCCAGCAGTTACTTGACAGGGGAGAACTACAATGAGCAGTTCTTC
CDR3: CASSYLTGENYNEQFF

D: NA
size: NA
J: TRBJ2-5
V: TRBV7-9
DNA: TGTGCCAGCAGCTTGATGGACTACATTCAAGAGACCCAGTACTTC
CDR3: CASSLMDYIQETQYF

D: TRBD1
size: NA
J: TRBJ2-5
V: TRBV18
DNA: TGTGCCAGCGCCCGGACAGGGTACCAAGAGACCCAGTACTTC
CDR3: CASARTGYQETQYF

D: NA
size: NA
J: TRBJ1-2
V: TRBV7-2
DNA: TGTGCCAGCAACGACCCCGGGGAAGGCTACACCTTC
CDR3: CASNDPGEGYTF

D: TRBD1
size: NA
J: TRBJ2-7
V: TRBV6-5
DNA: TGTGCCAGCAGTTACCAAGTGACAGGGGGCTCCGAGCAGTACTTC
CDR3: CASSYQVTGGSEQYF

D: TRBD1
size: NA
J: TRBJ1-3
V: TRBV7-6
DNA: TGTGCCAGCAGCAGCGGACAGGGGTCAAGGAACACCATATATTTT
CDR3: CASSSGQGSRNTIYF

D: NA
size: NA
J: TRBJ2-2
V: TRBV7-9
DNA: TGTGCCAGCATCGGTGGGGGGAGAGACACCGGGGAGCTGTTTTTT
CDR3: CASIGGGRDTGELFF

D: NA
size: NA
J: TRBJ2-2
V: TRBV27
DNA: TGTGCCAGCAGTTTATATCTAAAGGGGCCCGGTCCGGGGGAGCTGTTTTTT
CDR3: CASSLYLKGPGPGELFF

D: NA
size: once
J: TRBJ2-1
V: TRBV3-1/TRBV3-2
DNA: TGTGCCAGCAGCCAAGGTAGAAATGAGCAGTTCTTC
CDR3: CASSQGRNEQFF

D: NA
size: NA
J: TRBJ1-1
V: TRBV6-5
DNA: TGTGCCAGCATAGTGGGGGCAGGAACTGAAGCTTTCTTT
CDR3: CASIVGAGTEAFF

D: TRBD1
size: NA
J: TRBJ2-7
V: TRBV7-6
DNA: TGTGCCAGCAGTCGAACCGGGACAGACACTAGGGAGCAGTACTTC
CDR3: CASSRTGTDTREQYF

D: NA
size: NA
J: TRBJ1-2
V: TRBV7-8
DNA: TGTGCCAGCAGCTATACTAGGGAGGGCTACACCTTC
CDR3: CASSYTREGYTF

D: NA
size: NA
J: TRBJ2-5
V: TRBV7-9
DNA: TGTGCCAGCAGTCATCCGAGGGTGGTAAGGGGGAATTACGAGACCCAGTACTTC
CDR3: CASSHPRVVRGNYETQYF

D: TRBD1
size: NA
J: TRBJ2-1
V: TRBV7-2
DNA: TGTGCCAGCAGCTCTATAGACAGGGACAATGAGCAGTTCTTC
CDR3: CASSSIDRDNEQFF

D: TRBD1
size: NA
J: TRBJ2-2
V: TRBV11-2
DNA: TGTGCCAGCAGCTTGACAGGGGGCGTAAGCGGGGAGCTGTTTTTT
CDR3: CASSLTGGVSGELFF

D: NA
size: once
J: TRBJ2-5
V: TRBV13
DNA: TGTGCCAGCAGCTTGTCGGATACCCGACAGACCAAAGAGACCCAGTACTTC
CDR3: CASSLSDTRQTKETQYF

D: NA
size: NA
J: TRBJ2-1
V: TRBV5-1
DNA: TGCGCCAGCAGCCCAGGTGCTCACTACAATGAGCAGTTCTTC
CDR3: CASSPGAHYNEQFF

D: NA
size: NA
J: TRBJ2-1
V: TRBV4-1
DNA: TGCGCCAGCAGCCAAGAGCGGGGACGGTACAATGAGCAGTTCTTC
CDR3: CASSQERGRYNEQFF

D: TRBD2
size: NA
J: TRBJ2-2
V: TRBV18
DNA: TGTGCCAGCTCACCGGGACTAGCGGGAGACACCGGGGAGCTGTTTTTT
CDR3: CASSPGLAGDTGELFF

D: NA
size: NA
J: TRBJ1-6
V: TRBV28
DNA: TGTGCCAGCAGTGCCTCCGGGAATTCACCCCTCCACTTT
CDR3: CASSASGNSPLHF

D: TRBD1
size: many
J: TRBJ1-2
V: TRBV19
DNA: TGTGCCAGTGGTGGGGTCAAGATGATCGGACAGGGGAGTCCCCTTATCTATGGCTACACCTTC
CDR3: CASGGVKMIGQGSPLIYGYTF

D: TRBD2
size: NA
J: TRBJ2-2
V: TRBV7-6
DNA: TGTGCCAGCAGTCGCCGACTAGCGGCCACCGGGGAGCTGTTTTTT
CDR3: CASSRRLAATGELFF